This TCR beta chain emerged from a study of vaccination and CD4 T cells after COVID-19. Background on the study: It was a median around 100 days after diagnosis, with a range of 35 to 161, that post-COVID samples were drawn. Researchers treated control cultures with a CEFX pool, an HIV-1 Nef pool, or no peptide. Study-wide results and limits: Convalescent patients saw a median approximately 90% of their reactive clones show up only after vaccination.

Sequencing of the DNA from cultured CD4+ T cells was carried out with the Oncomine TCR Beta short-read assay. Genomic DNA was isolated from CD4+ T cells that had been cultured. TCRdb processed the PCR reads anew with MiXCR; each CDR3 protein has one entry. The sample records approximately 20,000 distinct CDR3 sequences, 46% being singletons. Documented treatment: roughly ten-day PBMC culture with coronavirus spike peptide pools or control peptides (ViraFEST assay). This clonotype has just a few counts. Its matching antigen is unknown. The sample in question was CD4+ T cells from blood, cultured in vitro, obtained after SARS-CoV-2 vaccination. The source is a human donor who had recovered from COVID-19.

The CDR3 is CASSIAQGEAFF. The CDR3, as DNA: TGTGCCAGTAGTATAGCCCAGGGCGAAGCTTTCTTT. The chain is built from TRBV19 and TRBJ1-1; a weak D match, TRBD1 (5 bases). The germline V gene has CDR1 LNHDA and CDR2 SQIVND (reference sequence). The CDR3 is 12 residues long. V was shortened by 1 base and J by 8 bases, with 8 bases between the two germline ends.